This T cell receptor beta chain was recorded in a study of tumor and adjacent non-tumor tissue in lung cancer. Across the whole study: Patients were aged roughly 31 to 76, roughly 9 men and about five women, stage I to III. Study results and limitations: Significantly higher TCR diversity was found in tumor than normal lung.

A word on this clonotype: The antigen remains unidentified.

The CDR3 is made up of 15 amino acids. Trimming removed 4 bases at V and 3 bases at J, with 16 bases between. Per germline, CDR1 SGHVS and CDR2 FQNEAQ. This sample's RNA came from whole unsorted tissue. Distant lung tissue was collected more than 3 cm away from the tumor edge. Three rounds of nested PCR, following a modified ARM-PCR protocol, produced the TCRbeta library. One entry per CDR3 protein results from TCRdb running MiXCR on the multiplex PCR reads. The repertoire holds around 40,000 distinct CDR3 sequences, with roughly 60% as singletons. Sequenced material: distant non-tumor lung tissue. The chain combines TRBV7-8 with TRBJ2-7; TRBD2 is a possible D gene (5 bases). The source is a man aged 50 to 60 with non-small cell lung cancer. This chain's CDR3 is CASSYVARPLYEQYF. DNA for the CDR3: TGTGCCAGCAGCTATGTAGCGAGACCACTCTACGAGCAGTACTTC.